Listed below are T cell receptor beta chains from one sample, sequenced in a study of identical twins. TCRdb re-analysed the 5' RACE reads in MiXCR, keeping a single row per CDR3 protein. Of about 150,000 distinct CDR3 sequences in the sample, approximately 3.5% were seen once. The sequencing sample was made of memory T cells sorted from blood. The receptors originated from a man aged 18 to 35 in good health. The CDR3 runs from the conserved cysteine through the conserved F or W. Fields, in order: CDR3 DNA, CDR3 protein, V gene, clone size, J gene, D gene. The D gene is left open where the match is weak. Expanded clones get a size class; other rows say once, few or many, or leave the size out.

DNA: TGTGCCAGCAGCCAAGATTTGTCTGGGGCCAACGTCCTGACTTTC
CDR3: CASSQDLSGANVLTF
V: TRBV4-2
size: many
J: TRBJ2-6
D: .

DNA: TGTGCCAGTCAGAGGACAGGCTTGAACACTGAAGCTTTCTTT
CDR3: CASQRTGLNTEAFF
V: TRBV19
size: many
J: TRBJ1-1
D: TRBD1

DNA: TGTGCCAGCAGCCAAGACGCCGACTGGAGCTCCTACAATGAGCAGTTCTTC
CDR3: CASSQDADWSSYNEQFF
V: TRBV4-2
size: many
J: TRBJ2-1
D: .

DNA: TGTGCCCGAACAATCTTCAACTCTGGGGCCAACGTCCTGACTTTC
CDR3: CARTIFNSGANVLTF
V: TRBV30
size: .
J: TRBJ2-6
D: .

DNA: TGTGCCAGCAGTTCCCGACTAGCGCCAGAGACCCAGTACTTC
CDR3: CASSSRLAPETQYF
V: TRBV12-3/TRBV12-4
size: many
J: TRBJ2-5
D: TRBD2

DNA: TGTGCCAGCAGCGAGAGAGAAGCGGAGAGCTCCTACAATGAGCAGTTCTTC
CDR3: CASSEREAESSYNEQFF
V: TRBV7-6
size: many
J: TRBJ2-1
D: .

DNA: TGTGCCAGCAGTGAATCTAGCGGGAGGGTTCGTACAGATACGCAGTATTTT
CDR3: CASSESSGRVRTDTQYF
V: TRBV6-1
size: many
J: TRBJ2-3
D: TRBD2

DNA: TGTGCCAGCAGCGTAGGAGTGTGGGAGACCCAGTACTTC
CDR3: CASSVGVWETQYF
V: TRBV9
size: many
J: TRBJ2-5
D: .

DNA: TGCAGTGCTAGAGATCCCCAGGCTGGACCCTACGAGCAGTACTTC
CDR3: CSARDPQAGPYEQYF
V: TRBV20-1
size: many
J: TRBJ2-7
D: .

DNA: TGTGCCAGCAGCCACAGCGGGAGCACAGATACGCAGTATTTT
CDR3: CASSHSGSTDTQYF
V: TRBV3-1
size: many
J: TRBJ2-3
D: .

DNA: TGTGCCACCAGTGATCTAGAGCACCTGGGTGGTACGCAGTATTTT
CDR3: CATSDLEHLGGTQYF
V: TRBV24-1
size: many
J: TRBJ2-3
D: .

DNA: TGTGCCAGCAGCTCTACCCCGGGACAGGGGGCAAATAGGTCACCCCTCCACTTT
CDR3: CASSSTPGQGANRSPLHF
V: TRBV11-2
size: few
J: TRBJ1-6
D: TRBD1

DNA: TGTGCCAGCAGCTTCGACGGTAACTATGGCTACACCTTC
CDR3: CASSFDGNYGYTF
V: TRBV7-9
size: many
J: TRBJ1-2
D: .

DNA: TGCAGTGCTAGAGATTGGGGGGAGGTTTCGGGCTATGGCTACACCTTC
CDR3: CSARDWGEVSGYGYTF
V: TRBV20-1
size: many
J: TRBJ1-2
D: .

DNA: TGTGCCAGCAGTAGCGGGAGGGATCAAGAGACCCAGTACTTC
CDR3: CASSSGRDQETQYF
V: TRBV7-2
size: many
J: TRBJ2-5
D: TRBD2